This T cell receptor beta chain was captured in a study of blood T cell repertoires in COVID-19. The data were produced by immunoSEQ multiplex PCR, yet TCRdb's version contains in-frame clones alone and is incomplete. The sample has some 400,000 clones; roughly nine tenths are singletons. Germline CDR1 SEHNR, CDR2 FQNEAQ (reference sequence). The CDR3 extends over 15 amino acids. J lost 4 bases, V lost 5 bases, and 8 bases had no gene match. The sample comprised PBMCs or T cells enriched from blood (not recorded which). The chain has TRBV7-9 and TRBJ2-3; 8 nucleotides agree with TRBD2. The sequence was obtained from a man in his thirties or forties who had recovered from COVID-19. CDR3 region: CASSPGLVGSDTQYF. The CDR3 bases are TGTGCCAGCAGCCCGGGACTAGTCGGGTCAGATACGCAGTATTTT.